One and the same sample provided the 31 T cell receptor beta chains below, sequenced in a study of identifying expanded T cells in peripheral blood. The method was immunoSEQ multiplex PCR; TCRdb's version includes in-frame clones alone and lacks a portion of them. The table lists under 90,000 clones, over 75% of them singletons. Sequenced material: blood. The source is a person between 18 and 75 years old in good health.

The genes are TRBV2 and TRBJ2-1; the match to TRBD2 covers 12 bases. This CDR3 spans 15 amino acids. Losses at the gene ends were 4 bases for V and 6 bases for J; bases not matched to a gene: 4. The germline V gene has CDR1 SNHLY and CDR2 FYNNEI. Written as DNA, the CDR3 is TGTGCCAGCAGTGTACTAGCGGGGGGTGCCAATGAGCAGTTCTTC. Translating gives CASSVLAGGANEQFF. Drawing the rest from reference TRBV2 and TRBJ2-1, the complete variable domain is EPEVTQTPSHQVTQMGQEVILRCVPISNHLYFYWYRQILGQKVEFLVSFYNNEISEKSEIFDDQFSVERPDGSNFTLKIRSTKLEDSAMYFCASSVLAGGANEQFFGPGTRLTVL.

This chain uses TRBV2 with TRBJ1-1; 7 positions match TRBD1. This CDR3 is built from 14 residues. Germline V CDR1 and CDR2: SNHLY, FYNNEI. J lost 4 bases, V lost 8 bases, and 10 bases had no gene match. The CDR3 sequence is CASDPGQAITEAFF. The CDR3 nucleotides are TGTGCCAGCGACCCCGGACAGGCGATCACTGAAGCTTTCTTT.

The rearrangement uses TRBV5-1 and TRBJ2-1, with 9 bases identical to TRBD2. This CDR3 has 15 residues. V lost 4 bases and J lost 0; bases outside the gene matches: 2. CDR1 is SGHRS, CDR2 YFSETQ, per germline. The CDR3 nucleotides read TGCGCCAGCAGCCTTAGCGGGAGCTCCTACAATGAGCAGTTCTTC. It yields the protein CASSLSGSSYNEQFF.

The V call is TRBV19, the J call TRBJ1-5; D is unresolved. Germline V gene data show CDR1 as LNHDA and CDR2 as SQIVND (reference sequence). The CDR3 contains 12 residues. Trimming left V 6 bases short and J 4 bases short, with 7 bases between. This chain's CDR3 is CASRDVNQPQHF. In nucleotides, the CDR3 is TGTGCCAGTAGGGACGTAAATCAGCCCCAGCATTTT.

J is TRBJ1-1 and V is TRBV9; D not certain. The CDR3 covers 12 residues. CDR1 SGDLS and CDR2 YYNGEE come from the germline V gene. Trimming removed 0 bases from V and 8 bases from J, with 8 bases in between. CDR3 DNA sequence: TGTGCCAGCAGCGTAGACATGCGGGAAGCTTTCTTT. It is translated as CASSVDMREAFF.

The rearrangement links TRBV2 to TRBJ2-1, with D unresolved. The ends were cut back, 1 base at V and 7 bases at J, with 2 bases in the middle. CDR3 size: 11 residues. In germline, CDR1 is SNHLY, CDR2 FYNNEI. CDR3 in amino acids: CASSEENEQFF. CDR3 DNA: TGTGCCAGCAGTGAAGAAAATGAGCAGTTCTTC. Filled out from reference TRBV2 and TRBJ2-1, the complete variable domain reads EPEVTQTPSHQVTQMGQEVILRCVPISNHLYFYWYRQILGQKVEFLVSFYNNEISEKSEIFDDQFSVERPDGSNFTLKIRSTKLEDSAMYFCASSEENEQFFGPGTRLTVL.

Only one count was recorded for this clone. The chain recombines TRBV6-5 with TRBJ1-3, with D possibly matching TRBD1 (5 bases). Germline CDR1 MNHEY, CDR2 SVGAGI. The CDR3 sequence is 14 residues long. The V end lost 8 bases, the J end lost 0 bases, and 11 bases lay between the germline ends. The CDR3 DNA follows: TGTGCCAGCCGGGGGGTTAGCTCTGGAAACACCATATATTTT. This gives the protein CASRGVSSGNTIYF.

Here the CDR3 reads CAIRPGLGGNEQFF. Written as DNA, the CDR3 is TGTGCCATACGGCCGGGACTAGGGGGTAATGAGCAGTTCTTC. The rearrangement links TRBV6-6 to TRBJ2-1; 8 bases match TRBD2. Trimming at V came to 10 bases and at J to 7 bases, leaving 12 bases not matched to a gene. Germline loops: CDR1 MNHNY, CDR2 SVGAGI (reference sequence). There are 14 residues in the CDR3.

The chain joins TRBV9 to TRBJ1-2; no clear D gene. This CDR3 has 14 amino acids. CDR1 and CDR2 from the germline V gene are SGDLS and YYNGEE. V gave up 4 bases and J gave up 4 bases, with 14 bases separating them. CDR3 amino acids: CASSSQLPGYGYTF. The CDR3 DNA reads TGTGCCAGCAGCTCCCAGCTCCCTGGCTATGGCTACACCTTC.

This chain connects TRBV19 to TRBJ2-3; perhaps TRBD1 as D (5 bases). Deletions cut 5 bases from V and 3 bases from J, with 12 bases between. Germline assignment: CDR1 LNHDA and CDR2 SQIVND (reference sequence). This CDR3 is 14 amino acids long. The CDR3 loop is CASSARDVTDTQYF. CDR3 nucleotide sequence: TGTGCCAGTAGTGCCAGGGATGTGACAGATACGCAGTATTTT.

The CDR3: CASRTDQETQYF. DNA of the CDR3: TGTGCCAGCAGGACTGACCAAGAGACCCAGTACTTC. This chain joins TRBV2 and TRBJ2-5, with D unresolved. V was shortened by 6 bases and J by 0 bases, with 5 bases between the two germline ends. Germline V gene data show CDR1 as SNHLY and CDR2 as FYNNEI. This CDR3 comprises 12 residues.

The V and J genes are TRBV9 and TRBJ2-3; D may correspond to TRBD1 or TRBD2 (5 bases each). In germline, CDR1 is SGDLS, CDR2 YYNGEE. Trimming shortened V by 3 bases and J by 2 bases, and 16 bases separated the two germline ends. This CDR3 is 16 amino acids long. The CDR3 reads CASSAHDSGNTDTQYF. The CDR3 DNA sequence: TGTGCCAGCAGCGCCCACGACAGCGGAAACACAGATACGCAGTATTTT.

The gene calls are TRBV6-6 and TRBJ2-3, with TRBD2 as a possible D gene (7 bases). The CDR3 extends over 12 amino acids. CDR1 is MNHNY and CDR2 is SVGAGI in the germline V gene (reference sequence). V was pared by 11 bases and J by 1 base, with 10 bases between. CDR3 residues: CAGGAGTDTQYF. CDR3 nucleotide sequence: TGTGCCGGGGGGGCAGGCACAGATACGCAGTATTTT.

This clone was detected a few times. V usage is TRBV9 and J usage is TRBJ1-2, with 7 bases that match TRBD1. The CDR3 length is 14 residues. CDR1 SGDLS and CDR2 YYNGEE come from the germline V gene. V shed 3 bases and J 5 bases; nucleotides not matched to a gene: 7. The CDR3 is CASSGEKGAYGYTF. The CDR3 coding sequence is TGTGCCAGCAGCGGGGAGAAGGGGGCGTATGGCTACACCTTC.

This rearrangement joins TRBV5-6 to TRBJ1-2; D is uncertain. The V gene's germline CDR1 is SGHDT and CDR2 YYEEEE. This CDR3 has 12 amino acids. V lost 0 bases to trimming and J lost 8 bases, with 8 bases between them. CDR3 protein: CASSLGTKGYTF. The CDR3 DNA reads as TGTGCCAGCAGCTTGGGGACTAAGGGCTACACCTTC.

The CDR3 DNA reads TGTGCCAGCAGTGACCCGGGACTAGCTTCCCATGAGCAGTTCTTC. This translates into CASSDPGLASHEQFF. The rearrangement uses TRBV25-1 and TRBJ2-1; 9 nucleotides match TRBD2. Germline lookup yields CDR1 MGHDK and CDR2 SYGVNS. Unmatched junction bases numbered 8, after V lost 3 bases and J lost 8 bases. This CDR3 region has 15 residues.

V and J are TRBV15 and TRBJ1-3; D may be TRBD1 (6 bases). With 1 base removed from V and 2 bases from J, the gap between germline ends came to 9 bases. Per the germline V gene, CDR1 is LNHNV and CDR2 is YYDKDF (reference sequence). The CDR3 loop spans 15 amino acids. The CDR3 region is CATSRGGGTGNTIYF. Here the CDR3 DNA reads TGTGCCACCAGCAGAGGGGGGGGCACTGGAAACACCATATATTTT.

This clone was observed a few times. The CDR3: CASSPNAGSGNTIYF. DNA for the CDR3: TGCGCCAGCAGTCCAAATGCGGGTTCTGGAAACACCATATATTTT. The chain links TRBV4-3 to TRBJ1-3, with D hard to call. Germline-derived CDR1 and CDR2 are LGHNA and YSLEER. The CDR3 is 15 amino acids. Trimming left V 6 bases short and J 1 base short, with 13 bases between.

The chain joins TRBV10-3 to TRBJ2-3; 10 bases match TRBD2. Germline V CDR1 and CDR2: ENHRY, SYGVKD. The CDR3 is 15 amino acids. The trim removed 2 bases at V and 2 bases at J, leaving 1 base unmatched. The CDR3 here is CAISEGLAATDTQYF. Here the CDR3 DNA reads TGTGCCATCAGTGAGGGACTAGCGGCCACAGATACGCAGTATTTT.

The V call is TRBV18, the J call TRBJ2-1, with TRBD1 identical over 9 bases. The CDR3 is made up of 15 amino acids. CDR1 and CDR2 from the germline V gene are KGHSH and LQKENI. With 0 bases clipped from V and 9 bases from J, the junction kept 6 bases outside the gene matches. CDR3 sequence (DNA): TGTGCCAGCTCACCACCGGGACAGGGTGAGGGTGAGCAGTTCTTC. The encoded protein is CASSPPGQGEGEQFF.

The V gene is TRBV12-5, the J gene TRBJ1-2; 8 bases are shared with TRBD1. This CDR3 has 17 residues. Trimming removed 6 bases from V and 3 bases from J; junction bases left unmatched: 15. Germline V CDR1 and CDR2: LGHNT, FRNRAP. The CDR3 loop is CASGPTTGTGGDYGYTF. The CDR3 coding sequence is TGTGCTAGTGGCCCCACTACCGGGACAGGCGGGGACTATGGCTACACCTTC.

This chain joins TRBV5-6 and TRBJ1-1; tentative D call: TRBD1 (6 bases). Trimming pared 2 bases from V and 5 bases from J, leaving 10 bases between. CDR3 length equals 13 residues. CDR1 is SGHDT, CDR2 YYEEEE, per germline. The CDR3 loop reads CASSLYRVTEAFF. CDR3 coding DNA: TGTGCCAGCAGCTTATACAGGGTGACTGAAGCTTTCTTT.

The V gene is TRBV21-1, the J gene TRBJ2-7; TRBD2 is taken as the D call from the table, unchecked against the DNA. TRBV21-1 is described as a pseudogene. This CDR3 has 15 residues. The chain's CDR3 is CASSDLTSASYEQYF. Here the CDR3 DNA reads TGTGCCAGCAGCGACCTGACTAGCGCCTCCTACGAGCAGTACTTC.

This chain uses TRBV7-6 with TRBJ2-7; 10 positions agree with TRBD2. V shed 1 base and J 5 bases; nucleotides not matched to a gene: 2. CDR3 length equals 14 residues. CDR1 is SGHVS, CDR2 FNYEAQ, per germline. The CDR3: CASSLVGLADEQYF. As DNA, the CDR3 is TGTGCCAGCAGCTTAGTCGGACTAGCGGACGAGCAGTACTTC.

J is TRBJ1-2 and V is TRBV19, with D uncertain. The CDR3 is 15 amino acids. Trimming removed 4 bases at V and 2 bases at J, with 14 bases between. Per the germline V gene, CDR1 is LNHDA and CDR2 is SQIVND (reference sequence). CDR3 in amino acids: CASSSRREWNYGYTF. As DNA, the CDR3 is TGTGCCAGTAGTAGCCGGAGGGAGTGGAACTATGGCTACACCTTC. Variable domain in full (rest from reference TRBV19 and TRBJ1-2): DGGITQSPKYLFRKEGQNVTLSCEQNLNHDAMYWYRQDPGQGLRLIYYSQIVNDFQKGDIAEGYSVSREKKESFPLTVTSAQKNPTAFYLCASSSRREWNYGYTFGSGTRLTVV.

J is TRBJ2-7 and V is TRBV6-1; TRBD2 aligns across 7 bases. From germline, CDR1 is MNHNS and CDR2 SASEGT. The CDR3 totals 14 residues. V lost 5 bases to trimming and J lost 4 bases; unmatched junction nucleotides: 8. CDR3 protein: CASSSAGSSYEQYF. DNA for the CDR3: TGTGCCAGCAGTTCAGCGGGAAGTTCATACGAGCAGTACTTC.

The chain combines TRBV5-5 with TRBJ2-5; 9 bases fit TRBD1. Germline V gene sequence: CDR1 SGHKS, CDR2 YYEKEE (reference sequence). The CDR3 spans 14 residues. J lost 5 bases, V lost 2 bases, and 4 bases had no gene match. DNA for the CDR3: TGTGCCAGCAGCTTACAGGGGGCGGGCGAGACCCAGTACTTC. Its protein product is CASSLQGAGETQYF.

This rearrangement joins TRBV9 to TRBJ2-7; TRBD2 is a possible D gene (5 bases). V lost 0 bases and J lost 6, with 13 bases in between. This CDR3 contains 14 residues. Germline CDR1 and CDR2: SGDLS and YYNGEE. The CDR3: CASSVASGTSEQYF. The DNA of the CDR3 is TGTGCCAGCAGCGTAGCATCGGGAACTAGCGAGCAGTACTTC. Drawing the rest from reference TRBV9 and TRBJ2-7, the complete variable domain is DSGVTQTPKHLITATGQRVTLRCSPRSGDLSVYWYQQSLDQGLQFLIQYYNGEERAKGNILERFSAQQFPDLHSELNLSSLELGDSALYFCASSVASGTSEQYFGPGTRLTVT.

The chain employs TRBV29-1 and TRBJ2-1; D unresolved. The V gene lost 2 bases and the J gene lost 5 bases, with 4 bases spanning the gap. Per the germline V gene, CDR1 is SQVTM and CDR2 is ANQGSEA. The CDR3 has 11 amino acids. The DNA for the CDR3 is TGCAGCGTTGAATCAGACAATGAGCAGTTCTTC. Its translation is CSVESDNEQFF.

This CDR3 is CASRIADLSTDTQYF. In DNA, the CDR3 is TGTGCCAGCAGAATAGCGGACCTTTCCACAGATACGCAGTATTTT. The chain carries TRBV19 and TRBJ2-3, with D possibly being TRBD2 (6 bases). Trimming removed 9 bases from V and 2 bases from J, with 18 bases in between. Germline CDR1 reads LNHDA; CDR2 reads SQIVND (reference sequence). The length of the CDR3 is 15 residues.

This clone is labeled medium-sized. This chain joins TRBV30 and TRBJ1-2; 8 bases line up with TRBD1. J lost 8 bases, V lost 2 bases, and 7 bases had no gene match. Germline V lookup: CDR1 GTSNPN, CDR2 SVGIG (reference sequence). The CDR3 consists of 13 residues. Here the CDR3 reads CAWSPGGGGGYTF. Written as DNA, the CDR3 is TGTGCCTGGAGTCCAGGGGGCGGCGGCGGCTACACCTTC.